The clone carrying this TCR beta chain was counted many times. The sample originates from a study of T cells in Graves' hyperthyroidism and ophthalmopathy. V was pared by 4 bases and J by 5 bases, with 11 bases between. The germline V gene encodes CDR1 KGHSH and CDR2 LQKENI. The CDR3 is 14 residues long. TCR beta CDR3 regions were amplified from RNA transcripts. TCR CDR3 regions were first amplified by RT-PCR with HTBI primers. TCRdb recomputed calls from the multiplex PCR reads with MiXCR, one row per CDR3 protein. The repertoire holds roughly 99,000 distinct CDR3 sequences, 16% seen once, with under 45% in the top ten.

The chain carries TRBV18 and TRBJ2-2; no reliable D call. Sequencing was carried out using blood. This TCR was recovered from a woman in her 50s with Graves' hyperthyroidism. The CDR3 DNA follows: TGTGCCAGCTCACGAGGCCCGGAAACCGGGGAGCTGTTTTTT. Protein product: CASSRGPETGELFF. Full variable domain (rest looked up from reference TRBV18 and TRBJ2-2): NAGVMQNPRHLVRRRGQEARLRCSPMKGHSHVYWYRQLPEEGLKFMVYLQKENIIDESGMPKERFSAEFPKEGPSILRIQQVVRGDSAAYFCASSRGPETGELFFGEGSRLTVL.